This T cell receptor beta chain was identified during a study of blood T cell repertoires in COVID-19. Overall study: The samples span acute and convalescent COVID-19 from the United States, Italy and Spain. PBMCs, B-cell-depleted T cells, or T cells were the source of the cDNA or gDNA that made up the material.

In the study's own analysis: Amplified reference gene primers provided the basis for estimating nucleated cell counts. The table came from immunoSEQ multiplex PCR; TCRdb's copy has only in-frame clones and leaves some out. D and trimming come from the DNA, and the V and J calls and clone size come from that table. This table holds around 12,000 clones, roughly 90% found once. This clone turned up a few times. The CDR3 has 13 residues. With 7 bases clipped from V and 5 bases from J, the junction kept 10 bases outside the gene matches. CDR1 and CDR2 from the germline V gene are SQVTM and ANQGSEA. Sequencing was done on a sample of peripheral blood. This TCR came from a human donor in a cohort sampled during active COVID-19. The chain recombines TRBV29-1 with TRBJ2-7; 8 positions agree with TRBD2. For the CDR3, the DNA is TGCAGCGCAAAGAATGGGACTAGTAACGAGCAGTACTTC. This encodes CSAKNGTSNEQYF.